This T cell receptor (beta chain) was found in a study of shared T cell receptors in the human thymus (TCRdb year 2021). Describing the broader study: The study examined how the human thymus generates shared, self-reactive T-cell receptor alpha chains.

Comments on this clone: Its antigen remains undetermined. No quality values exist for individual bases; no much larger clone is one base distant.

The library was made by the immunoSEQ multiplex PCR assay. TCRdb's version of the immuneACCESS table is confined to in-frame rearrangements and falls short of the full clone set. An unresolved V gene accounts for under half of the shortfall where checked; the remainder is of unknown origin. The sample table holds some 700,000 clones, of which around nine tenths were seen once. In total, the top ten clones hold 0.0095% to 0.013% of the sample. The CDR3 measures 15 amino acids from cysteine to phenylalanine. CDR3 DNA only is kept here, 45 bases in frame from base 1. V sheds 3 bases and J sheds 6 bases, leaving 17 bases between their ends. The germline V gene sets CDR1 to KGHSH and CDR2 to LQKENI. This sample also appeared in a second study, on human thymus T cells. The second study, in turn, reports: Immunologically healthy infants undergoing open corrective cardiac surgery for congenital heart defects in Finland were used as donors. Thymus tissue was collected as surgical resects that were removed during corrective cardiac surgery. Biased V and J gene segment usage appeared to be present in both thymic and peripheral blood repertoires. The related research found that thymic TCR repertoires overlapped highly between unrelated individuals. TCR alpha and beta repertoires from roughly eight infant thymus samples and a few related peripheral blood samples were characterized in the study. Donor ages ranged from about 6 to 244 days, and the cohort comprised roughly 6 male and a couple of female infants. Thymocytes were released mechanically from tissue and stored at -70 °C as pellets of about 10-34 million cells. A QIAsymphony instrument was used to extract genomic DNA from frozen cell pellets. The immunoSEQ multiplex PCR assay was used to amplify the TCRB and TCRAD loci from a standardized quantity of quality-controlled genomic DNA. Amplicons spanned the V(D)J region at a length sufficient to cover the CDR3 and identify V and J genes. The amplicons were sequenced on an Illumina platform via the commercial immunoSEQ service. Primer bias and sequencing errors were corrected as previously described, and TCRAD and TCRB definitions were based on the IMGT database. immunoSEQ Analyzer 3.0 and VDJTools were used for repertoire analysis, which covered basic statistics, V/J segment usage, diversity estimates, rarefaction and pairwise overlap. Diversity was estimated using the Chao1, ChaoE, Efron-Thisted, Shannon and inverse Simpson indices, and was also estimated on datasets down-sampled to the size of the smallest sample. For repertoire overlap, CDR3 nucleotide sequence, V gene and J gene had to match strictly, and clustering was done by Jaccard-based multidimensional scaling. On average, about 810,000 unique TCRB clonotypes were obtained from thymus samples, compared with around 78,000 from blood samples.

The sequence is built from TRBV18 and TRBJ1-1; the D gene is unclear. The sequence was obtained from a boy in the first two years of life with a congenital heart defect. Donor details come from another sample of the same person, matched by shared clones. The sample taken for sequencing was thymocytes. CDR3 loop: CASSPAVLSGPEAFF. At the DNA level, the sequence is TGTGCCAGCTCACCGGCGGTCCTCTCCGGCCCTGAAGCTTTCTTT. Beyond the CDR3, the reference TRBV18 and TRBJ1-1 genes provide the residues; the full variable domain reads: NAGVMQNPRHLVRRRGQEARLRCSPMKGHSHVYWYRQLPEEGLKFMVYLQKENIIDESGMPKERFSAEFPKEGPSILRIQQVVRGDSAAYFCASSPAVLSGPEAFFGQGTRLTVV.